In its sample, the clone carrying this TCR beta chain was seen a few times. The CDR3 runs 15 residues. Germline assignment: CDR1 MGHRA and CDR2 YSYEKL. V lost 1 base and J 3 bases, leaving 12 bases between the germline ends. The data belong to a study of blood T cell repertoires in COVID-19. Across the study: Researchers got acute and convalescent COVID-19 samples from the United States, Italy and Spain. PBMCs, B-cell-depleted T cells, or T cells provided the cDNA or gDNA that made up the material.

Assay used: immunoSEQ multiplex PCR; TCRdb lists only in-frame clones, some missing. The profile shows roughly 390,000 clones, about 87% of them singletons. Followed longitudinally, the Seattle patients had been enrolled during active infection. This receptor was identified in a woman in her thirties with COVID-19, enrolled during active disease. The sample consisted of peripheral blood. The genes are TRBV4-1 and TRBJ1-2, with D tentatively TRBD1 (6 bases). The CDR3 loop reads CASSQVSQGHYGYTF. In DNA form, the CDR3 reads TGCGCCAGCAGCCAAGTTTCACAGGGACACTATGGCTACACCTTC.